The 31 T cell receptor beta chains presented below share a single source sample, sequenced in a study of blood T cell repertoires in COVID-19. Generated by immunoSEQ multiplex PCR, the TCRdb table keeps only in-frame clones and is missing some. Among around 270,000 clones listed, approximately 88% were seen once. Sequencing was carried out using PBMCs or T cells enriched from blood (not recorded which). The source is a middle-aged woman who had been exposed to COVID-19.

CDR3 sequence reads: CASSPPTGEVSGELFF. CDR3 coding DNA: TGTGCCAGCAGCCCCCCCACCGGGGAGGTATCCGGGGAGCTGTTTTTT. The chain carries TRBV7-3 and TRBJ2-2; the D gene is possibly TRBD2 (6 bases). This CDR3 is 16 amino acids long. The V and J ends lost 5 bases and 6 bases respectively, with 19 bases between them. CDR1 is SGHTA and CDR2 is FQGTGA in the germline V gene. The whole variable domain, remainder taken from reference TRBV7-3 and TRBJ2-2, is GAGVSQTPSNKVTEKGKYVELRCDPISGHTALYWYRQSLGQGPEFLIYFQGTGAADDSGLPNDRFFAVRPEGSVSTLKIQRTERGDSAVYLCASSPPTGEVSGELFFGEGSRLTVL.

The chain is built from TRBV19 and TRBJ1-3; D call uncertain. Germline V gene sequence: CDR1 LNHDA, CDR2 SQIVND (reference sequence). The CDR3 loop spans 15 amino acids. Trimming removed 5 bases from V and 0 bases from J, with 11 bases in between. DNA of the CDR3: TGTGCCAGTAGTTACATCAGTGGCTCTGGAAACACCATATATTTT. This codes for CASSYISGSGNTIYF.

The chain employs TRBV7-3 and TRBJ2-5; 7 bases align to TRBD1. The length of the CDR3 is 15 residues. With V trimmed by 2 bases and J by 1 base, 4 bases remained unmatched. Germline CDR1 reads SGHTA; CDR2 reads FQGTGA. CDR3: CASSLGSGGQETQYF. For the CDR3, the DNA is TGTGCCAGCAGCTTAGGTTCAGGGGGCCAAGAGACCCAGTACTTC.

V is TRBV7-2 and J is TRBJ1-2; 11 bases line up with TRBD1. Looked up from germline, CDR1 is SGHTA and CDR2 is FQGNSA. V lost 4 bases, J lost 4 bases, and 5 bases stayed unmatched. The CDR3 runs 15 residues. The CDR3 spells CASSSDRGRAYGYTF. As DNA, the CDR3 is TGTGCCAGCAGCTCGGACAGGGGGCGAGCCTATGGCTACACCTTC. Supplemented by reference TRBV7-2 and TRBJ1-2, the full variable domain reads GAGVSQSPSNKVTEKGKDVELRCDPISGHTALYWYRQSLGQGLEFLIYFQGNSAPDKSGLPSDRFSAERTGGSVSTLTIQRTQQEDSAVYLCASSSDRGRAYGYTFGSGTRLTVV.

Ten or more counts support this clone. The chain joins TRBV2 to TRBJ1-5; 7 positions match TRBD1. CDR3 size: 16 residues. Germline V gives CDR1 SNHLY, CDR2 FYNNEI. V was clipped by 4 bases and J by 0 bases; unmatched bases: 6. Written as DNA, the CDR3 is TGTGCCAGCAGTGTAGGGACAGACTATAGCAATCAGCCCCAGCATTTT. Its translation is CASSVGTDYSNQPQHF.

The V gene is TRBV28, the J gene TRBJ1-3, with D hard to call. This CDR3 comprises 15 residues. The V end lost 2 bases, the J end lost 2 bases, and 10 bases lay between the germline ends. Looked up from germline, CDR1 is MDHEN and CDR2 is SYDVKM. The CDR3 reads CASSLNRIAGNTIYF. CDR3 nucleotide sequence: TGTGCCAGCAGTTTAAACCGTATAGCTGGAAACACCATATATTTT.

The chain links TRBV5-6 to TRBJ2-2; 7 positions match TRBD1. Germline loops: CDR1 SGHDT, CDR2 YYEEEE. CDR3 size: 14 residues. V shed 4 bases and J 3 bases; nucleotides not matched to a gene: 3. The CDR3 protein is CASSVDRDTGELFF. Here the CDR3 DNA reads TGTGCCAGCAGCGTAGACAGGGACACCGGGGAGCTGTTTTTT.

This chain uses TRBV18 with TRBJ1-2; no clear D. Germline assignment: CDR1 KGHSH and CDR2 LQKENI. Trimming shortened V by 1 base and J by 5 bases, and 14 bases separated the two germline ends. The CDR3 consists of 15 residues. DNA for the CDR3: TGTGCCAGCTCACCACATCCCTCGGCGGGGTATGGCTACACCTTC. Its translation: CASSPHPSAGYGYTF. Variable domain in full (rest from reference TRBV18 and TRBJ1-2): NAGVMQNPRHLVRRRGQEARLRCSPMKGHSHVYWYRQLPEEGLKFMVYLQKENIIDESGMPKERFSAEFPKEGPSILRIQQVVRGDSAAYFCASSPHPSAGYGYTFGSGTRLTVV.

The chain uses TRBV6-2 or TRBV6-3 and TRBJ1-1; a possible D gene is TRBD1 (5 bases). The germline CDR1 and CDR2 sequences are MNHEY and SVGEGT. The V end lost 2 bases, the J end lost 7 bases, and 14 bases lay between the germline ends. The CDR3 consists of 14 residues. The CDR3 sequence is CASSYDSGPGEAFF. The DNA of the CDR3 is TGTGCCAGCAGTTACGACAGCGGGCCTGGTGAAGCTTTCTTT.

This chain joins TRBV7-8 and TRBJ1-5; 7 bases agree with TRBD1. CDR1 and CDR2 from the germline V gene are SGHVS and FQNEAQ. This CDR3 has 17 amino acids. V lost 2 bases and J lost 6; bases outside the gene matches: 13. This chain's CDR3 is CASSLTAGGPISQPQHF. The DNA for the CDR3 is TGTGCCAGCAGCTTAACGGCAGGGGGGCCGATCAGTCAGCCCCAGCATTTT.

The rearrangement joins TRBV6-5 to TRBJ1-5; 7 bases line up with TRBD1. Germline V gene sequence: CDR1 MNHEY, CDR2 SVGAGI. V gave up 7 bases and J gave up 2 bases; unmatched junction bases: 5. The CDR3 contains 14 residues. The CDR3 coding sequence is TGTGCCAGCACCGAGGGGGCGGGCAATCAGCCCCAGCATTTT. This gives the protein CASTEGAGNQPQHF.

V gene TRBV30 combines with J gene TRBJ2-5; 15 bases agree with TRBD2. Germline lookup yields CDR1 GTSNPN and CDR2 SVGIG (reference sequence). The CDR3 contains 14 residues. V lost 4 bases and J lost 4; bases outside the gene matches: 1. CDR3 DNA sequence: TGTGCCTGGACGGGACTAGCGGGAGGAGAGACCCAGTACTTC. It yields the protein CAWTGLAGGETQYF. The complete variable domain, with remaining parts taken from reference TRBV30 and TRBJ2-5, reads SQTIHQWPATLVQPVGSPLSLECTVEGTSNPNLYWYRQAAGRGLQLLFYSVGIGQISSEVPQNLSASRPQDRQFILSSKKLLLSDSGFYLCAWTGLAGGETQYFGPGTRLLVL.

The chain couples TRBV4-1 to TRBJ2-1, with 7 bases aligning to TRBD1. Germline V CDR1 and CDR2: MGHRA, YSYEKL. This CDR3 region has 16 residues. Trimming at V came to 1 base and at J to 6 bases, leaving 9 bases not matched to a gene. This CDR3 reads CASSQVPGTATNEQFF. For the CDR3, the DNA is TGCGCCAGCAGCCAAGTCCCCGGGACAGCTACCAATGAGCAGTTCTTC.

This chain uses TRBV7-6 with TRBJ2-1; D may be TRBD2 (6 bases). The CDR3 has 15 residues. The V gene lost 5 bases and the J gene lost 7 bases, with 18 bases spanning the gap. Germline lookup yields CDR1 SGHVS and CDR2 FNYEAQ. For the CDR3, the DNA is TGTGCCAGCAGCAACCCGGGACTCGGGACTAATGAGCAGTTCTTC. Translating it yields CASSNPGLGTNEQFF. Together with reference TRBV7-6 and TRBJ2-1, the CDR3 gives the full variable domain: GAGVSQSPRYKVTKRGQDVALRCDPISGHVSLYWYRQALGQGPEFLTYFNYEAQQDKSGLPNDRFSAERPEGSISTLTIQRTEQRDSAMYRCASSNPGLGTNEQFFGPGTRLTVL.

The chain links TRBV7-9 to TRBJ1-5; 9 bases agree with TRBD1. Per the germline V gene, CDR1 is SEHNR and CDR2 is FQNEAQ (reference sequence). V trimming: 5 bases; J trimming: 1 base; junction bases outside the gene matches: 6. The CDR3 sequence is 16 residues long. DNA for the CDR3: TGTGCCAGCAGCACGGACAGGGGTGGAAGCAATCAGCCCCAGCATTTT. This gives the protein CASSTDRGGSNQPQHF.

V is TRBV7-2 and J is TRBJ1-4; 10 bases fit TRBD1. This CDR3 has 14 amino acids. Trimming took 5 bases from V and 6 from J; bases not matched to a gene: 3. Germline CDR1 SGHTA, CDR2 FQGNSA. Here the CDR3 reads CASSKTGGYEKLFF. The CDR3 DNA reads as TGTGCCAGCAGCAAGACAGGGGGCTATGAAAAACTGTTTTTT.

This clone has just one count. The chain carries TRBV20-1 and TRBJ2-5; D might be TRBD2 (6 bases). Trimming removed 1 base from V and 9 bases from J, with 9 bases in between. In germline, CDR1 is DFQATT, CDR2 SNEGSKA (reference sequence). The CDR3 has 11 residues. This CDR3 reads CSARGGESQYF. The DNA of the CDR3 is TGCAGTGCTAGAGGGGGGGAGTCCCAGTACTTC.

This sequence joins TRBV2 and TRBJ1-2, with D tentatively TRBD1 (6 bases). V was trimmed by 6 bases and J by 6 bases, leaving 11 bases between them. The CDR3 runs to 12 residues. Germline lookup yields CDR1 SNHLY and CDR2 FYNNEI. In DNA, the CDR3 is TGTGCCAGCAGGAGGGGGTTTGATGGCTACACCTTC. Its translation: CASRRGFDGYTF.

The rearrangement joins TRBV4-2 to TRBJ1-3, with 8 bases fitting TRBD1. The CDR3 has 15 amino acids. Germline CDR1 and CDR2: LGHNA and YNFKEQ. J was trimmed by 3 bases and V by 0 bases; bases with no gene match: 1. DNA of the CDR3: TGTGCCAGCAGCCAAGAAGACAGGGGTGGAAACACCATATATTTT. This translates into CASSQEDRGGNTIYF.

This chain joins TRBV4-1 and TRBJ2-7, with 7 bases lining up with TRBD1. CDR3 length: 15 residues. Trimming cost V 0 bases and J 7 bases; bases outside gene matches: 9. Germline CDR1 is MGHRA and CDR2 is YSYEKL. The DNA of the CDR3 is TGCGCCAGCAGCCAAGATCCAGGACAGGCCGGGGAGCAGTACTTC. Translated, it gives CASSQDPGQAGEQYF.

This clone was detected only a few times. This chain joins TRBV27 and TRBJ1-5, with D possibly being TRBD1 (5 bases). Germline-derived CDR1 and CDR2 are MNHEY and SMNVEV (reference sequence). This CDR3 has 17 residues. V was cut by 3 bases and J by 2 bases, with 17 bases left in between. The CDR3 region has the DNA TGTGCCAGCAGTTTCTCCGGGGGGATAAGTGGCAATCAGCCCCAGCATTTT. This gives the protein CASSFSGGISGNQPQHF.

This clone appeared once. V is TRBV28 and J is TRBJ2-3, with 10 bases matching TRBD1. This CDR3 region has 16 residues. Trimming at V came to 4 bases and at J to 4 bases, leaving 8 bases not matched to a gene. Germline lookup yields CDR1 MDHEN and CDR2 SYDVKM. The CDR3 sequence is CASSSSGTGVPDTQYF. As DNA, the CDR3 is TGTGCCAGCAGTTCGTCCGGGACAGGGGTTCCAGATACGCAGTATTTT.

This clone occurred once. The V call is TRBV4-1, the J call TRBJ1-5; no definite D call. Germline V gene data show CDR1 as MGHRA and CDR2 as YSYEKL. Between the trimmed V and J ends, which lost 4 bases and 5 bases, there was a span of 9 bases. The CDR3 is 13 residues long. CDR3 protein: CASSPRRDQPQHF. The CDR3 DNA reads TGCGCCAGCAGCCCGCGGAGAGATCAGCCCCAGCATTTT.

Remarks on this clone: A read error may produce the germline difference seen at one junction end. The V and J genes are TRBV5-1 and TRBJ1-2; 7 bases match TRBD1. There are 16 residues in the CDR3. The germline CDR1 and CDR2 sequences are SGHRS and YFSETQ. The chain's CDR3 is CASSFTGDPGNYGYTF. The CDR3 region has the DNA TGTGCCAGCAGCTTCACAGGGGACCCTGGAAACTATGGCTACACCTTC.

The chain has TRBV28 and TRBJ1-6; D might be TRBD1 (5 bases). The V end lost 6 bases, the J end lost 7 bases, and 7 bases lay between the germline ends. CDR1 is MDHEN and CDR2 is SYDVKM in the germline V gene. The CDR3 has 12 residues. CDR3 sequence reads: CASREGNSPLHF. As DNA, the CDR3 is TGTGCCAGCAGGGAGGGGAATTCACCCCTCCACTTT.

CDR3 coding DNA: TGTGCCAGCAGCTTCCCGGATAGGGGCCAAGAGACCCAGTACTTC. Protein: CASSFPDRGQETQYF. J is TRBJ2-5 and V is TRBV7-2, with a possible D match to TRBD1 (5 bases). This CDR3 region has 15 residues. Germline V gene data show CDR1 as SGHTA and CDR2 as FQGNSA. Trimming removed 3 bases at V and 1 base at J, with 12 bases between.

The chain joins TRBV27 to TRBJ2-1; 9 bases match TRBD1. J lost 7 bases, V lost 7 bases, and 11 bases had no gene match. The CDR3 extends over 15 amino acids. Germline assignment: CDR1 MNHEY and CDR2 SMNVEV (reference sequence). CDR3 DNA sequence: TGTGCCAGCACCAGAGACAGGGGGGGATGGAATGAGCAGTTCTTC. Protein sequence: CASTRDRGGWNEQFF.

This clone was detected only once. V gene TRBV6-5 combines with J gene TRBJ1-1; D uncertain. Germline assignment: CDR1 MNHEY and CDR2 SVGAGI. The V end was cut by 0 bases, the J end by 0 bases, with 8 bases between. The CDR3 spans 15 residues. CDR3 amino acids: CASSYSQYMNTEAFF. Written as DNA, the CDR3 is TGTGCCAGCAGTTACTCGCAGTACATGAACACTGAAGCTTTCTTT.

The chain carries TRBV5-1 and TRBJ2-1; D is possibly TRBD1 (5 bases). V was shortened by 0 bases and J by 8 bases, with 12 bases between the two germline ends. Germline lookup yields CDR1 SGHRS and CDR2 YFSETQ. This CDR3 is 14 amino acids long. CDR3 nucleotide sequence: TGCGCCAGCAGCTTGGGGGGCCTGATCCATGAGCAGTTCTTC. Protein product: CASSLGGLIHEQFF.

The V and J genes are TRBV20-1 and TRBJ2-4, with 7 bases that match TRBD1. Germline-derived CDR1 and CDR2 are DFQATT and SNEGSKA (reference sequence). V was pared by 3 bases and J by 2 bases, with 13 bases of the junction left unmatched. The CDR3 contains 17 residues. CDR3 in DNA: TGCAGTGCTAGTGATCAATATACAGGGGAGACCAAAAACATTCAGTACTTC. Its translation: CSASDQYTGETKNIQYF.

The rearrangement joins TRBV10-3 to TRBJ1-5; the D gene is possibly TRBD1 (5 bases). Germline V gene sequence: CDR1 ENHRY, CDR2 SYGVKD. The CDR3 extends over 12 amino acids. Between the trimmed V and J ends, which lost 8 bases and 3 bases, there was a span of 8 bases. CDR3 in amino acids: CAISGSNQPQHF. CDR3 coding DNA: TGTGCCATCTCAGGGTCCAATCAGCCCCAGCATTTT.